Below, 10 T cell receptor beta chains from the same sample are listed, as sequenced in a study of blood T cell repertoires in COVID-19. The repertoire was sequenced with immunoSEQ multiplex PCR; TCRdb's copy has only in-frame clones and lacks some. Counted here are about 250,000 clones, 83% occurring once; the ten biggest clones make up less than 6.5%. Sequencing input: peripheral blood. The receptors were sampled from a human donor in a cohort sampled during active COVID-19.

The rearrangement links TRBV27 to TRBJ2-1; 8 bases are a match to TRBD2. The CDR3 spans 17 residues. Germline trimming cut 2 bases from V and 2 bases from J; bases unmatched to any gene: 8. The germline V gene encodes CDR1 MNHEY and CDR2 SMNVEV (reference sequence). CDR3 sequence: CASSLTPSGSTYNEQFF. CDR3 coding DNA: TGTGCCAGCAGTTTAACCCCCAGCGGGAGTACCTACAATGAGCAGTTCTTC.

This clone was observed a handful of times. The chain uses TRBV19 and TRBJ1-3; unclear D gene. Germline loops: CDR1 LNHDA, CDR2 SQIVND (reference sequence). CDR3 length: 12 amino acids. Trimming pared 8 bases from V and 4 bases from J, leaving 9 bases between. In nucleotides, the CDR3 is TGTGCCAGTTCTCCGGGAGGAAACACCATATATTTT. It translates to CASSPGGNTIYF.

The chain recombines TRBV25-1 with TRBJ1-6; 10 bases match TRBD1. Germline loops: CDR1 MGHDK, CDR2 SYGVNS. V shed 6 bases, J shed 7 bases, and the junction held 6 bases outside the gene matches. The CDR3 is 15 residues long. The CDR3 sequence is CASRPGTGVNSPLHF. CDR3 sequence (DNA): TGTGCCAGCAGGCCGGGGACAGGGGTAAATTCACCCCTCCACTTT.

The chain links TRBV6-5 to TRBJ1-5; 7 positions match TRBD1. The J segment lost 6 bases and the V segment lost 4 bases, leaving 6 bases of the junction unmatched. Germline CDR1 MNHEY, CDR2 SVGAGI. There are 14 residues in the CDR3. CDR3 loop: CASSSQGVAQPQHF. The DNA of the CDR3 is TGTGCCAGCAGTTCTCAGGGGGTAGCTCAGCCCCAGCATTTT.

CDR3 nucleotides: TGTGCCAGCAGTCAATACAGGGGCGAGCAGTTCTTC. The encoded protein is CASSQYRGEQFF. The J gene is TRBJ2-1, the V gene TRBV27; 7 bases agree with TRBD1. V was clipped by 5 bases and J by 10 bases; unmatched bases: 5. Germline lookup yields CDR1 MNHEY and CDR2 SMNVEV (reference sequence). This CDR3 comprises 12 residues.

The table lists this clone with a count of one. The chain recombines TRBV5-5 with TRBJ2-4; D is ambiguous. The V end lost 0 bases, the J end lost 6 bases, and 7 bases lay between the germline ends. The CDR3 extends over 13 amino acids. Germline CDR1 and CDR2: SGHKS and YYEKEE (reference sequence). The CDR3 loop is CASSLAGVNIQYF. The CDR3 coding sequence is TGTGCCAGCAGCTTGGCTGGAGTAAACATTCAGTACTTC.

This chain joins TRBV18 and TRBJ2-5, with D perhaps matching TRBD1 (5 bases). The CDR3 has 14 residues. V was cut by 3 bases and J by 2 bases, with 10 bases left in between. From germline, CDR1 is KGHSH and CDR2 LQKENI. In DNA, the CDR3 is TGTGCCAGCTCACCTTACCAGGGACAAGAGACCCAGTACTTC. It yields the protein CASSPYQGQETQYF.

The chain couples TRBV28 to TRBJ1-1; 7 bases match TRBD1. V was pared by 4 bases and J by 0 bases, with 2 bases of the junction left unmatched. The CDR3 totals 14 residues. Germline CDR1 reads MDHEN; CDR2 reads SYDVKM. CDR3 sequence reads: CASSWDRMNTEAFF. CDR3 coding DNA: TGTGCCAGCAGTTGGGACAGAATGAACACTGAAGCTTTCTTT.

This clone came up a few times. The V call is TRBV19, the J call TRBJ2-7, with 7 bases matching TRBD2. CDR1 is LNHDA, CDR2 SQIVND, per germline (reference sequence). V dropped 7 bases and J dropped 0; count of bases not matched to a gene: 6. The CDR3 contains 14 residues. The CDR3 region is CASKTSVDSYEQYF. DNA for the CDR3: TGTGCCAGTAAAACTAGCGTGGACTCCTACGAGCAGTACTTC. The whole variable domain, filled in from reference TRBV19 and TRBJ2-7, reads DGGITQSPKYLFRKEGQNVTLSCEQNLNHDAMYWYRQDPGQGLRLIYYSQIVNDFQKGDIAEGYSVSREKKESFPLTVTSAQKNPTAFYLCASKTSVDSYEQYFGPGTRLTVT.

The rearrangement links TRBV6-1 to TRBJ1-1; TRBD1 aligns across 8 bases. CDR1 and CDR2 (germline): MNHNS, SASEGT. The CDR3 sequence is 15 residues long. V shed 2 bases, J shed 7 bases, and the junction held 9 bases outside the gene matches. DNA for the CDR3: TGTGCCAGCAGTGAACCCCGGTCAGGGGGCATTGAAGCTTTCTTT. Its translation: CASSEPRSGGIEAFF.